This T cell receptor (beta chain) emerged from a study of T cells in Graves' hyperthyroidism and ophthalmopathy. This CDR3 comprises 13 residues. The germline V and J ends were trimmed by 3 bases and 2 bases, with 5 bases remaining between them. The V gene's germline CDR1 is PRHDT and CDR2 FYEKMQ (reference sequence). Template material for amplifying TCR beta CDR3 regions consisted of RNA transcripts. With the HTBI primer set, the TCR CDR3 went through a first round of RT-PCR. One entry per CDR3 protein results from TCRdb running MiXCR on the multiplex PCR reads. The table records around 340,000 distinct CDR3 sequences, about 14% of them present only once. This clonotype has ten or more counts.

The chain uses TRBV13 and TRBJ1-3; no reliable D call. The source material was blood. This clonotype originated in a woman in her twenties or thirties with Graves' hyperthyroidism. The CDR3 DNA sequence: TGTGCCAGCAGCTTGGATCCTGGAAACACCATATATTTT. Translation: CASSLDPGNTIYF.